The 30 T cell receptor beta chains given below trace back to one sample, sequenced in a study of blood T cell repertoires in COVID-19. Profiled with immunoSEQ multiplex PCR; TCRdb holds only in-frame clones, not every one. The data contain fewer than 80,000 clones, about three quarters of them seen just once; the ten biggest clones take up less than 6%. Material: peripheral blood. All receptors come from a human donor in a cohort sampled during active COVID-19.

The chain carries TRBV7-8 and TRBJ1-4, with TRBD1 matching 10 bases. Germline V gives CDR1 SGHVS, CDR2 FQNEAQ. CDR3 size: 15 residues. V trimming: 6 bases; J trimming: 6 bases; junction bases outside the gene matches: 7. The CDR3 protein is CASRRSGTGDEKLFF. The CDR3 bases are TGTGCCAGCAGACGCTCCGGGACAGGGGATGAAAAACTGTTTTTT.

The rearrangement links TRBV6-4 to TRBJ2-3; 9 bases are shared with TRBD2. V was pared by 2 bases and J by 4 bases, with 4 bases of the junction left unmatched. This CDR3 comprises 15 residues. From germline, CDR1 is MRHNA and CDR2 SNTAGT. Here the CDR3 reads CASSDEAGGPDTQYF. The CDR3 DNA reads TGTGCCAGCAGTGACGAAGCGGGGGGTCCAGATACGCAGTATTTT.

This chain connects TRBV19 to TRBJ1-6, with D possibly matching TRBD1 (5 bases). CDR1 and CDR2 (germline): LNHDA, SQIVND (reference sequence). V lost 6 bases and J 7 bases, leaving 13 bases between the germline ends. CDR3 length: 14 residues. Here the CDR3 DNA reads TGTGCCAGTAGCCGCGAGACAGCGAATTCACCCCTCCACTTT. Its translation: CASSRETANSPLHF.

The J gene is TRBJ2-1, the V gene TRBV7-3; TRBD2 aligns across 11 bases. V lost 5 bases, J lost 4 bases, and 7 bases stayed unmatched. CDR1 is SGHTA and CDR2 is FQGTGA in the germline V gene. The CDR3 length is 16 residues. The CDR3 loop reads CASSTLGTSGYNEQFF. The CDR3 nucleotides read TGTGCCAGCAGCACTCTCGGGACTAGCGGTTACAATGAGCAGTTCTTC.

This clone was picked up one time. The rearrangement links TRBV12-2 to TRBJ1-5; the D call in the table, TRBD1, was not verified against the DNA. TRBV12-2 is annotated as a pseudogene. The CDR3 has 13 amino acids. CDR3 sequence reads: CASYKTGDQPQHF. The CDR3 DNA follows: TGTGCAAGTTATAAGACAGGGGATCAGCCCCAGCATTTT.

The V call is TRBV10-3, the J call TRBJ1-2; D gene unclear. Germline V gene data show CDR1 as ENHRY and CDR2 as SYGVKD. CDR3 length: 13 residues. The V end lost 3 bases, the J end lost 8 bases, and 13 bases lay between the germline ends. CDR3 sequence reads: CAISDVLVVGYTF. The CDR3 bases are TGTGCCATCAGTGATGTGTTAGTTGTGGGCTACACCTTC.

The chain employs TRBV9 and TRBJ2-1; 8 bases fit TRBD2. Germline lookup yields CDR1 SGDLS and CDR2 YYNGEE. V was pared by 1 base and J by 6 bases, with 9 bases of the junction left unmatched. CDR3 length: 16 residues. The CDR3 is CASSVSTGGASNEQFF. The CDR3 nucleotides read TGTGCCAGCAGCGTATCTACCGGGGGGGCCTCCAATGAGCAGTTCTTC.

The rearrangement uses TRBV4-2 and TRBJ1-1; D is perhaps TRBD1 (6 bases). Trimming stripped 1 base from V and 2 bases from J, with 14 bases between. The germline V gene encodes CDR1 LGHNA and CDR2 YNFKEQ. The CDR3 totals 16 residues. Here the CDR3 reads CASSQADSVINTEAFF. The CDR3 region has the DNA TGTGCCAGCAGCCAAGCGGACAGCGTTATTAACACTGAAGCTTTCTTT.

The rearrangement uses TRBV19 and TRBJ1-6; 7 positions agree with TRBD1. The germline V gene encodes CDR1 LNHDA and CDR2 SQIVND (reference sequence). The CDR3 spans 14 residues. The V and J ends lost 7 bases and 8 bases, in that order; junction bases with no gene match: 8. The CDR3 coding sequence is TGTGCCAGTAACCCGACAGGGCGGGATTCACCCCTCCACTTT. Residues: CASNPTGRDSPLHF.

As DNA, the CDR3 is TGTGCCAGTAAAGAAACAGGGGGCCTTAACACTGAAGCTTTCTTT. Its protein product is CASKETGGLNTEAFF. This rearrangement joins TRBV19 to TRBJ1-1, with 9 bases aligning to TRBD1. The CDR3 runs 15 residues. The V and J ends lost 7 bases and 2 bases, in that order; junction bases with no gene match: 8. Germline CDR1 and CDR2: LNHDA and SQIVND (reference sequence). Drawing the rest from reference TRBV19 and TRBJ1-1, the complete variable domain is DGGITQSPKYLFRKEGQNVTLSCEQNLNHDAMYWYRQDPGQGLRLIYYSQIVNDFQKGDIAEGYSVSREKKESFPLTVTSAQKNPTAFYLCASKETGGLNTEAFFGQGTRLTVV.

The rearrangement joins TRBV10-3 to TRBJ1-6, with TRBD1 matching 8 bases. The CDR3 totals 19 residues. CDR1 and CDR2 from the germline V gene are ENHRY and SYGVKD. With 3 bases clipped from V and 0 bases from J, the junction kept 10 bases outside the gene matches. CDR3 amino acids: CAISETGQERGSYNSPLHF. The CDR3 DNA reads TGTGCCATCAGTGAAACGGGACAGGAGAGAGGCTCCTATAATTCACCCCTCCACTTT.

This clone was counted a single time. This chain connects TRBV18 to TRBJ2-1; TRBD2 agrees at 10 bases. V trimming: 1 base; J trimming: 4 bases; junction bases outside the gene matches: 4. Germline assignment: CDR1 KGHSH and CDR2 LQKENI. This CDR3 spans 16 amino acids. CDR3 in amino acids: CASSPQSGGAYNEQFF. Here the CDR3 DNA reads TGTGCCAGCTCACCACAAAGCGGGGGGGCTTACAATGAGCAGTTCTTC. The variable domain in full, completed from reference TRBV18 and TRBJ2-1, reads NAGVMQNPRHLVRRRGQEARLRCSPMKGHSHVYWYRQLPEEGLKFMVYLQKENIIDESGMPKERFSAEFPKEGPSILRIQQVVRGDSAAYFCASSPQSGGAYNEQFFGPGTRLTVL.

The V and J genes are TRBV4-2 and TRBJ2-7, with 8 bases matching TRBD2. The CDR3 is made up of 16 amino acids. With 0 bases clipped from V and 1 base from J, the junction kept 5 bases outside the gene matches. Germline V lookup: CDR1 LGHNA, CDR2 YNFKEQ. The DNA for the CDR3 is TGTGCCAGCAGCCAAGAACAGGCTAGCGGGTCCTACGAGCAGTACTTC. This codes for CASSQEQASGSYEQYF.

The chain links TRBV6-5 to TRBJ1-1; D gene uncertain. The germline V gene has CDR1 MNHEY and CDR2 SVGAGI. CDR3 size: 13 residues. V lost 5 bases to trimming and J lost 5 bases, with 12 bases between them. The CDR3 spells CASSITTGTEAFF. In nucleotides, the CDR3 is TGTGCCAGCAGTATTACGACGGGTACTGAAGCTTTCTTT.

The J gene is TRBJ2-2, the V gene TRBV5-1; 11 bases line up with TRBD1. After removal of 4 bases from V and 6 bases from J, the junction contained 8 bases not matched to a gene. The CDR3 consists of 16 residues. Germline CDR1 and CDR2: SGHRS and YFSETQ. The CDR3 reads CASSPRTGGAPGELFF. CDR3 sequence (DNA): TGCGCCAGCAGCCCCCGGACAGGGGGCGCCCCCGGGGAGCTGTTTTTT.

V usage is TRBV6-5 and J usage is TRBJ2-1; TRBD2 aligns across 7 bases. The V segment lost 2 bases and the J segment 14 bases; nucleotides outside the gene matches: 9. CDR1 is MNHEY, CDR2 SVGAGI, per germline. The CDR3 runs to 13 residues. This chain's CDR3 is CASSYMGLRGEFF. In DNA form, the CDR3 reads TGTGCCAGCAGTTACATGGGCCTCCGGGGGGAGTTCTTC.

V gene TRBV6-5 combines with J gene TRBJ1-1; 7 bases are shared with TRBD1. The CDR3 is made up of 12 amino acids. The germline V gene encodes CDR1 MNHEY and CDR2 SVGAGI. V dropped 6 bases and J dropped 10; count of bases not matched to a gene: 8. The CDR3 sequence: CASSAGGLGAFF. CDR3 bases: TGTGCCAGCAGCGCAGGGGGTCTTGGAGCTTTCTTT.

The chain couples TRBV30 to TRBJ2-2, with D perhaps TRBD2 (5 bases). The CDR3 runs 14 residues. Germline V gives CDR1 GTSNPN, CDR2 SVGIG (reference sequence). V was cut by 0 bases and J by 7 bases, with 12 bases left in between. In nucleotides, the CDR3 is TGTGCCTGGAGTGTACTCCGGGGTGGCGGGGAGCTGTTTTTT. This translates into CAWSVLRGGGELFF.

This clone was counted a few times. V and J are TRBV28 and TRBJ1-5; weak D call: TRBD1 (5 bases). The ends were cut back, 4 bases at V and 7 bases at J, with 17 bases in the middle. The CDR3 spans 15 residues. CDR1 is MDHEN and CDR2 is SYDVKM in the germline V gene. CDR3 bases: TGTGCCAGCAGTTCGCAGTCAGGGAATGGCCAGCCCCAGCATTTT. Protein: CASSSQSGNGQPQHF. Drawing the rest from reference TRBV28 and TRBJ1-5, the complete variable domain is DVKVTQSSRYLVKRTGEKVFLECVQDMDHENMFWYRQDPGLGLRLIYFSYDVKMKEKGDIPEGYSVSREKKERFSLILESASTNQTSMYLCASSSQSGNGQPQHFGDGTRLSIL.

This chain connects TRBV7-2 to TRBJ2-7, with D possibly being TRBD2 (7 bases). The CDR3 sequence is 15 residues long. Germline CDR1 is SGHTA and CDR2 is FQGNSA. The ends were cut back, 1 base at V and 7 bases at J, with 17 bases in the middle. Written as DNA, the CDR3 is TGTGCCAGCAGCTTAGTTCGGCGGGGGCCGGGGGAGCAGTACTTC. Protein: CASSLVRRGPGEQYF. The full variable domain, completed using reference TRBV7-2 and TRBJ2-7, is GAGVSQSPSNKVTEKGKDVELRCDPISGHTALYWYRQSLGQGLEFLIYFQGNSAPDKSGLPSDRFSAERTGGSVSTLTIQRTQQEDSAVYLCASSLVRRGPGEQYFGPGTRLTVT.

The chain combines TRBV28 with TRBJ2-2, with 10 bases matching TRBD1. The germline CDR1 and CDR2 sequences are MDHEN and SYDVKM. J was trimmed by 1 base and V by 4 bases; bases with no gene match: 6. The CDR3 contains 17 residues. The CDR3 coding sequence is TGTGCCAGCAGTTCCCTAGGGACAGGGGTGAACACCGGGGAGCTGTTTTTT. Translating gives CASSSLGTGVNTGELFF. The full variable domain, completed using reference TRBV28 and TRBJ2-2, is DVKVTQSSRYLVKRTGEKVFLECVQDMDHENMFWYRQDPGLGLRLIYFSYDVKMKEKGDIPEGYSVSREKKERFSLILESASTNQTSMYLCASSSLGTGVNTGELFFGEGSRLTVL.

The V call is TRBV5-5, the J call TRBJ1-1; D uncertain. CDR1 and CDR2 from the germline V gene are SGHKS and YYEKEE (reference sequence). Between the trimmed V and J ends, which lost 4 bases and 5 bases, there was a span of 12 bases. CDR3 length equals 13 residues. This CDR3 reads CASSGGGRTEAFF. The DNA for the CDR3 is TGTGCCAGCAGCGGCGGTGGTCGGACTGAAGCTTTCTTT.

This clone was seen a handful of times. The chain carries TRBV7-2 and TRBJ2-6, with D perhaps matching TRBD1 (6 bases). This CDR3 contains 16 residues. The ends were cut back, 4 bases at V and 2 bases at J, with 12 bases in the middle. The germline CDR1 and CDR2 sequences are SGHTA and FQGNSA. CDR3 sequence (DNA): TGTGCCAGCAGCTCGACAGGTTTACCTGGGGCCAACGTCCTGACTTTC. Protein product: CASSSTGLPGANVLTF.

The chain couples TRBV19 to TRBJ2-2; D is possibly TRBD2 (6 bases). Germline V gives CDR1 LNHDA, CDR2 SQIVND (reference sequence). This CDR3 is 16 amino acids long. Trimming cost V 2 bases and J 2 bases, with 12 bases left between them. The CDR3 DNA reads TGTGCCAGTAGTATACGGGGGACGCCTAACACCGGGGAGCTGTTTTTT. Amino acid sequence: CASSIRGTPNTGELFF. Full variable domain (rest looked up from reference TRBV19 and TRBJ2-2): DGGITQSPKYLFRKEGQNVTLSCEQNLNHDAMYWYRQDPGQGLRLIYYSQIVNDFQKGDIAEGYSVSREKKESFPLTVTSAQKNPTAFYLCASSIRGTPNTGELFFGEGSRLTVL.

CDR3 protein: CARSYDRADQPQHF. The CDR3 DNA follows: TGTGCCAGAAGCTACGACAGGGCGGATCAGCCCCAGCATTTT. The J gene is TRBJ1-5, the V gene TRBV5-3; 7 nucleotides align to TRBD1. TRBV5-3 is known as an ORF, though its function is uncertain. The CDR3 has 14 residues. The V segment lost 3 bases and the J segment 5 bases; nucleotides outside the gene matches: 5.

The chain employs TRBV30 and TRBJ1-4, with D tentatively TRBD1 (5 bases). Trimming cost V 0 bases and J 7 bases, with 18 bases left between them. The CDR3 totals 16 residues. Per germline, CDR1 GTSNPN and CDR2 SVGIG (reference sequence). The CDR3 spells CAWSVTRRGRGEKLFF. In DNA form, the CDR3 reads TGTGCCTGGAGTGTTACGCGGAGGGGCAGAGGTGAAAAACTGTTTTTT.

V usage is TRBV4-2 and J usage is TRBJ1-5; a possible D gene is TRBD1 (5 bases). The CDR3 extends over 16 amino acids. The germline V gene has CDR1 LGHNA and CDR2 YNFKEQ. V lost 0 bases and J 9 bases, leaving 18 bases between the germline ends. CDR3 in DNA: TGTGCCAGCAGCCAAGATCAGGGTGGAGGGTCTCGGCCCCAGCATTTT. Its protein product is CASSQDQGGGSRPQHF.

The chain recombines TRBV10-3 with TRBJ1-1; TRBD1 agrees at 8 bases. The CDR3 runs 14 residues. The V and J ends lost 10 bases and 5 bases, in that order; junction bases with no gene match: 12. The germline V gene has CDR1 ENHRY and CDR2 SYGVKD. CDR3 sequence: CATGQGRGTTEAFF. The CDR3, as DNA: TGTGCCACTGGACAGGGAAGGGGAACGACTGAAGCTTTCTTT.

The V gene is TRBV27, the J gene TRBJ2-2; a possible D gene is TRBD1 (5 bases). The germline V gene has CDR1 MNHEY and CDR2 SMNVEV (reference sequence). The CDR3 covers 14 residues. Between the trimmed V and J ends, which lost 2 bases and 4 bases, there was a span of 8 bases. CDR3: CASSLGASTGELFF. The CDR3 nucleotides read TGTGCCAGCAGTTTAGGGGCTTCCACCGGGGAGCTGTTTTTT.

CDR3: CASSLSGHETQYF. The CDR3 DNA reads TGCGCCAGCAGCTTGAGTGGGCATGAGACCCAGTACTTC. The rearrangement links TRBV5-1 to TRBJ2-5; no firm D call. The V gene's germline CDR1 is SGHRS and CDR2 YFSETQ. The CDR3 contains 13 residues. V was cut by 1 base and J by 5 bases, with 9 bases left in between.